This TCR beta chain was sequenced during a study of cytomegalovirus exposure and HLA in healthy donors. Study-level findings and limits: Later analysis revealed greater clonal expansion in HLA-associated TCR beta chains than in equally common others. Common viral pathogens seemed to be connected with several of the most significant clusters, according to a later analysis. The classifier, whose performance was assessed in both the original and validation cohorts, reportedly diagnosed cytomegalovirus status with high specificity and sensitivity.

Germline V lookup: CDR1 SGHVS, CDR2 FNYEAQ. The CDR3 loop spans 21 amino acids. V was shortened by 1 base and J by 4 bases, with 28 bases between the two germline ends. As for this clone: The antigen remains undetermined.

Healthy bone marrow donors supplied every sample. The PCR made use of 60 Vbeta and 13 Jbeta primers. This table comes from immunoSEQ multiplex PCR, and its TCRdb copy is limited to in-frame clones, with some not included. This sample's table reports roughly 120,000 clones. The sequencing input was PBMCs. The chain links TRBV7-6 to TRBJ1-4, with D possibly TRBD1 on 6 matching bases. The receptor was isolated from a man between 40 and 49 years old in good health and CMV-seropositive. The CDR3 DNA reads as TGTGCCAGCAGCTTAGTGGCCAGCTTAGGATGGGATACAGGGATTAATGAAAAACTGTTTTTT. It translates to CASSLVASLGWDTGINEKLFF.